Listed here are 5 T cell receptor beta chains from one sample, sequenced in a study of type 1 regulatory T cells. TCRdb called the reads again in MiXCR, with one record for every CDR3 protein. The table records around 88,000 distinct CDR3 sequences, about 28% of them present only once. Sequencing was performed on CD4+ T cells, either the whole sample or a sorted fraction (not recorded which). The receptor set was obtained from a human donor in good health.

This clonotype has a handful of counts. This chain joins TRBV7-2 and TRBJ2-7; D is perhaps TRBD2 (6 bases). The CDR3 spans 13 residues. The V end was cut by 6 bases, the J end by 2 bases, with 11 bases between. CDR1 SGHTA and CDR2 FQGNSA come from the germline V gene. The CDR3 is CASSSAGTYEQYF. In nucleotides, the CDR3 is TGTGCCAGCAGTTCAGCGGGTACCTACGAGCAGTACTTC.

This clonotype was detected only a few times. The chain uses TRBV20-1 and TRBJ1-6; possible D gene TRBD1, 5 bases. V lost 6 bases, J lost 6 bases, and 9 bases lay in between. Germline loops: CDR1 DFQATT, CDR2 SNEGSKA (reference sequence). The CDR3 is made up of 12 amino acids. For the CDR3, the DNA is TGCAGTGCCAGGGAATCTAATTCACCCCTCCACTTT. Translating it yields CSARESNSPLHF.

This chain uses TRBV29-1 with TRBJ2-1; the match to TRBD2 covers 9 bases. V shed 4 bases and J 8 bases; nucleotides not matched to a gene: 6. Germline V lookup: CDR1 SQVTM, CDR2 ANQGSEA. The CDR3 is 13 amino acids. DNA for the CDR3: TGCAGCGTTGGGGCTAGCGGGATATATGAGCAGTTCTTC. Its translation is CSVGASGIYEQFF.

The chain carries TRBV28 and TRBJ2-1; D unclear. Germline assignment: CDR1 MDHEN and CDR2 SYDVKM. Trimming removed 6 bases at V and 7 bases at J, with 7 bases between. The CDR3 runs 11 residues. DNA of the CDR3: TGTGCCAGCAGCCAAAGAAATGAGCAGTTCTTC. This codes for CASSQRNEQFF.

J is TRBJ1-2 and V is TRBV4-3; 9 nucleotides match TRBD1. The germline CDR1 and CDR2 sequences are LGHNA and YSLEER. After removal of 0 bases from V and 3 bases from J, the junction contained 5 bases not matched to a gene. CDR3 size: 16 residues. The CDR3 region has the DNA TGCGCCAGCAGCCAAGAGGACAGGGGTTGGGACTATGGCTACACCTTC. Translation gives CASSQEDRGWDYGYTF.